The present entry profiles one TCR beta chain with its context. The antigen this receptor binds is unknown. One base away there is no much larger clone; base qualities are not given. V gives up 0 bases and J gives up 4 bases, and the segment between their germline ends measures 16 bases. CDR1 KGHSH and CDR2 LQKENI are derived from the germline V gene. From the cysteine through the phenylalanine, the CDR3 covers 17 amino acids. Only the CDR3 region is kept as DNA, spanning 51 bases read in frame from base 1. This sample stems from a study of cytomegalovirus exposure and HLA in healthy donors (dated by TCRdb to about 2017). Study-wide context: An earlier analysis of approximately 590 of the donors reported approximately 270 Gb of sequence data and more than 90 million unique TCR beta sequences from roughly 180 million T cells. An early release that covered roughly 600 HLA-typed donors contained approximately 300 gigabases of sequencing data and tens of millions of unique TCR sequences. Of the roughly 410 genotyped donors, roughly 76% were placed in the genetic ancestry cluster associated with self-reported Caucasian donors. The study aimed to test whether signatures of past pathogen exposure could be identified by cataloging public T cell receptors. The study used immunosequencing to profile the T cell repertoires of around 600 subjects and linked those repertoires to cytomegalovirus serostatus. Besides the first cohort of roughly 700 subjects, a separate validation cohort made up of some 110 different subjects was used. To predict cytomegalovirus infection status, the study combined high-throughput TCR immunosequencing, statistical association of individual TCRs with disease status, and machine learning. To study patterns of TCR occurrence, a later analysis re-analyzed previously published TCR beta repertoires from 666 donors and added high-resolution HLA genotyping. The later analysis used no new phenotypic data to find candidate immune exposures, relying instead on TCR beta sequences and their occurrence across donors. An earlier analysis of 587 of the donors used high-throughput TCR beta sequencing to judge whether each TCR beta V gene segment behaved as functional or pseudogenic. Alongside the repertoire data, information on donor age, sex, ethnicity and CMV serostatus was compiled. Genome-wide SNP genotypes for about three fifths of the roughly 670 donors were used in a later genetic analysis, which treated that subset as a discovery cohort. Every discovery cohort repertoire had been produced on one sequencing platform. HLA typing covered class I and class II loci at four-digit resolution. The number of donors typed differed by locus, with about 629-630 for A, B, C, DRB1 and DQB1, more than 500 for DQA1, 600 to 610 for DPA1, and over 400 for DPB1. Four to six DR-DQ haplotypes were handled as single units for association and clustering, since linkage in the cohort was strong. Among some 400 genotyped donors of the cohort, an average of about 220,000 unique TCR beta nucleotide sequences was sequenced per donor, of which about 18% were non-productive. The research as a whole found: Strong co-occurrence of HLA alleles, especially DR and DQ, made assigning TCR associations to individual alleles difficult. About 17 rarely observed V segments, including chromosome 9 orphons, were excluded from the earlier analysis of approximately 500 of the donors because counts were too low. Several of the top co-occurrence clusters appeared to be linked to parvovirus B19, influenza, CMV and Epstein-Barr virus, according to a later analysis. Linkage disequilibrium might explain the correlated functional status among segregating V segments, but an unknown experimental factor could not be ruled out. In a later analysis, the rate of TCR association differed among HLA loci, with DRB1 alleles having the most associated TCRs and HLA-C alleles having the fewest. In a later genetic analysis, fewer N-insertions in productive TCRs were reported among donors in an Asian-associated ancestry cluster than the approximately 670-donor mean. A later analysis associated 16,951 TCR beta sequences with specific HLA alleles at a false discovery rate of 0.05. The study gave a list of 150 to 200 TCR beta chains associated with cytomegalovirus. An earlier analysis of approximately 600 of the donors showed that most TCR beta V segments appeared in productive rearrangements either about 90% or about 30% of the time, which broadly matched IMGT annotations. According to the authors, the approach could potentially be generalized to other disease states and immunological phenotypes. In a later analysis, most CMV-associated TCR beta chains were found to appear HLA-restricted, with HLA associations seemingly driven largely by CMV exposure. Roughly uniform sequencing depth across donors was assumed in presence/absence analyses, although this assumption may not hold. Compared with equally common non-associated chains, HLA-associated TCR beta chains in a later analysis were more clonally expanded and had lower generation probabilities. The cohort was sequenced for TCR beta chains only, and without alpha or paired-chain data the features that could be detected were limited. A cluster of highly shared sequence variants was judged likely to be a technical artifact of the sequencing pipeline. Because HLA typing was missing for some donors at each locus, association tests included only the typed subset. For the cohort, immune exposure information was limited to CMV serostatus. A further reported finding was that TCR beta sequences accurately predicted the HLA-A and HLA-B alleles for most subjects in the first cohort. A later genetic analysis associated a missense DCLRE1C variant with V-gene and J-gene trimming of TCR beta chains, and an independent cohort replicated the association. Cytomegalovirus status was reported to be diagnosed by the classifier with high specificity and sensitivity in both the original and validation cohorts. Some IMGT-functional V segments, including TRBV6-2 and TRBV6-3, could not be distinguished by the 87-base-pair reads and were therefore excluded. Three of the identified cytomegalovirus-associated TCR beta chains were confirmed in vitro to be specific for cytomegalovirus antigens. Most TCR sequences were observed very rarely across donors, whereas some public TCRs were present in many individuals.

The cohort consisted of more than 650 healthy bone marrow donors. At the time of sampling, all cohort members were nominally healthy, though unrecorded immune exposures were likely present. The donor tested CMV seronegative and was one of the 352 seronegative cohort members. A peripheral blood sample was collected from each donor, and TCR beta sequencing was performed on peripheral blood mononuclear cells. Genomic DNA was extracted from the blood cell samples with the Qiagen DNeasy Blood Extraction Kit. Receptors were amplified or captured by the immunoSEQ multiplex PCR assay. A mixture of 60 forward primers for TCR Vbeta segments and 13 reverse primers for TCR Jbeta segments was used in the multiplex PCR. The CDR3 region of rearranged TCR beta genes was amplified from genomic DNA with a multiplex PCR assay. The amplified TCR beta libraries were sequenced on the Illumina HiSeq System as 87-base-pair reads. For the original study's pipeline: In a later analysis, about 80 million unique TCR beta chains were counted across the 650 to 750 repertoires, and roughly 9.9 million of these chains were shared by at least two donors. To remove PCR and sequencing errors, raw reads were error-corrected and collapsed into unique sequences using a nearest-neighbor algorithm that merged closely related sequences. V, D and J gene segments were assigned by aligning CDR3 sequences to IMGT reference sequences. For a sequence to be retained, a match of at least six nucleotides to both a V gene segment and a J gene segment was required. Rearrangements were classified as productive when the CDR3 lacked stop codons and remained in frame with V and J, and all other rearrangements were classified as non-productive. CDR3 was defined by IMGT convention, running from the second conserved V-encoded cysteine to the conserved J-encoded phenylalanine. In an earlier analysis of around 640 of the donors, sequences lacking an unambiguous match to a single V gene segment were excluded. In an earlier analysis of around 590 of the donors, a V segment was called functional when productive rearrangements were above 56.7%, and segregating when the standard deviation between donors exceeded 5%. A statistical classification framework was built for diagnosing cytomegalovirus status from the catalog of TCR beta chain sequences. A later analysis assigned V and J genes by comparing TCR nucleotide sequences with IMGT/GENE-DB human TR gene sequences. A later analysis assigned CDR3 sequences and most-parsimonious VDJ recombination scenarios with the TCRdist pipeline. In a later analysis, each TCR beta chain was defined by its CDR3 amino acid sequence together with its V-gene family, and reads without a unique V-gene family were excluded. In a later analysis, some 600 highly shared, low-generation-probability nucleotide sequences were removed to address suspected cross-contamination and a sequencing artifact. In a later analysis, a clonal expansion index was calculated for each public chain from normalized within-repertoire ranks of inferred template counts. Generation probabilities in a later analysis came from a VDJ recombination model fitted to out-of-frame rearrangements, and those results were checked against IGoR. In a later analysis, TCR-TCR, TCR-HLA and TCR-CMV co-occurrence was scored with hypergeometric tests, and a repertoire-size bias correction was applied to TCR pairs. In a later analysis, false discovery rates were estimated by permuting HLA or CMV assignments 20 times. A later analysis grouped co-occurring TCRs with DBSCAN, adding TCRdist sequence similarity when clustering within HLA-allele-positive subsets. Repertoires with fewer than 30,000 or more than 120,000 public chains, plus five repertoires with anomalous nucleotide sharing, were excluded from co-occurrence clustering. Not all clones reach the TCRdb copy of this immuneACCESS table, which keeps in-frame sequences only. Checked studies attribute under half of the gap to unresolved V genes and leave the rest unexplained. That table supplies the V and J calls and clone size; D and trimming were determined from the DNA. For this sample there are approximately 130,000 clones; about 73% appear just once. Clones ranked in the top ten supply 6.3% of the sample.

The TCR sequence derives from a woman aged 40 to 50 in good health and CMV-seronegative. Sequences were obtained from PBMCs. The V gene is TRBV18 and the J gene is TRBJ2-1, with no confident D gene call. The DNA is TGTGCCAGCTCACCACCCAGAGGCGAGGCAGTTTACAATGAGCAGTTCTTC. Translated, this is CASSPPRGEAVYNEQFF.